This TCR beta chain was identified during a study of cytomegalovirus exposure and HLA in healthy donors. Germline values: CDR1 KGHSH, CDR2 LQKENI. This CDR3 contains 14 residues. V was cut by 6 bases and J by 2 bases, with 11 bases left in between. Study results and limitations: The authors confirmed in vitro that a few CMV-associated chains were specific for CMV antigens.

Use of 60 Vbeta and 13 Jbeta primers characterized the PCR. Libraries were prepared by immunoSEQ multiplex PCR; TCRdb keeps only in-frame clonotypes and omits some of them. The table shows about 190,000 clones, with about 80% occurring only once. A word on this clone: Its target is not known.

This sequence originates from a woman between 45 and 65 years old in good health and CMV-seropositive. Source material: PBMCs. This chain links TRBV18 with TRBJ1-3; TRBD1 might be the D (6 bases). This chain's CDR3 is CASSSAGAGNTIYF. CDR3 nucleotides: TGTGCCAGCTCCTCAGCAGGGGCTGGAAACACCATATATTTT.